This TCR beta chain originates from a study of neurological immune-mediated disorders. By share, this clonotype ranks as medium-sized. The authors obtained over 200 million TCR-beta sequences from 15-18 subjects per sequencing run. TCRdb re-called the 5' RACE reads through MiXCR, storing one row per CDR3 protein. The repertoire includes fewer than 30,000 distinct CDR3 sequences, under 8.5% of them detected once, and around 5% sits in the top ten. 2 million PBMCs stored at -80 C were the source of the unsorted libraries. Germline V gene sequence: CDR1 LGHDT, CDR2 YNNKEL (reference sequence). There are 13 residues in the CDR3. The ends were cut back, 1 base at V and 4 bases at J, with 7 bases in the middle.

This TCR was recovered from a woman aged 40 to 50 in good health. The rearrangement joins TRBV3-1 to TRBJ1-2; D is uncertain. The sample consisted of PBMCs. The CDR3 nucleotides are TGTGCCAGCAGCCAAGGGGGAGGCTATGGCTACACCTTC. Encoded protein: CASSQGGGYGYTF.